A single sample gave rise to the 27 T cell receptor beta chains below, sequenced in a study of regulatory T cells in long-lasting Graves disease. Documented time point: persistent/refractory GD, antithyroid drugs over 5 years with positive TRAb. PBMCs provided the RNA from which the TCR library was made. In building TCR beta libraries, iRepertoire HTBI primers were used together with Arm-PCR of CDR3 regions. TCRdb re-analysed the multiplex PCR reads in MiXCR, keeping a single row per CDR3 protein. The sample comprises hundreds of thousands of distinct CDR3 sequences, about 32% of which are singletons, and 42% rests with the top ten. Sequenced material: peripheral blood mononuclear cells (PBMCs), taken when the disease was refractory, from a patient treated with antithyroid drugs. These receptors all come from a female donor with Graves disease.

J is TRBJ1-2 and V is TRBV28; possible D gene TRBD1, 6 bases. CDR1 MDHEN and CDR2 SYDVKM come from the germline V gene. Deletions cut 3 bases from V and 5 bases from J, with 13 bases between. This CDR3 region has 14 residues. The CDR3 DNA reads as TGTGCCAGCAGTTTGTTGGGGGCTTGGTATGGCTACACCTTC. This sequence encodes CASSLLGAWYGYTF.

This clonotype was seen only a few times. The CDR3 DNA reads TGCAGTGCTAGAGATCCGGGGGTAGGCTACGAGCAGTACTTC. It is translated as CSARDPGVGYEQYF. This sequence joins TRBV20-1 and TRBJ2-7; perhaps TRBD2 as D (6 bases). The V gene's germline CDR1 is DFQATT and CDR2 SNEGSKA (reference sequence). Trimming removed 0 bases from V and 3 bases from J, with 12 bases in between. The CDR3 loop spans 14 amino acids.

The J gene is TRBJ1-5, the V gene TRBV28; D gene ambiguous. Germline V CDR1 and CDR2: MDHEN, SYDVKM. CDR3 length: 12 amino acids. V lost 7 bases and J 8 bases, leaving 12 bases between the germline ends. CDR3 sequence reads: CASKKSLEPQHF. Written as DNA, the CDR3 is TGTGCCAGCAAAAAGTCTCTCGAGCCCCAGCATTTT.

This chain joins TRBV12-3 or TRBV12-4 and TRBJ2-2; possibly TRBD1 or TRBD2 for D (5 bases each). V was trimmed by 5 bases and J by 7 bases, leaving 14 bases between them. This CDR3 is built from 14 residues. The CDR3 reads CASSPHGTGGELFF. DNA of the CDR3: TGTGCCAGCAGTCCCCACGGGACGGGCGGGGAGCTGTTTTTT.

Ten or more counts support this clonotype. The chain has TRBV28 and TRBJ1-5; 11 bases are shared with TRBD1. CDR3 length: 15 amino acids. The V gene end was trimmed by 7 bases and the J gene end by 5 bases; junction bases not matched to a gene: 7. Germline V lookup: CDR1 MDHEN, CDR2 SYDVKM. DNA for the CDR3: TGTGCCAGCATGCCCGGGACAGGGGGTTATCAGCCCCAGCATTTT. Translation gives CASMPGTGGYQPQHF.

This clonotype was recorded a few times. CDR3 DNA: TGTGCCAGCAGCTTAGGCCTGGGACGGGGGGAGACCCAGTACTTC. Encoded protein: CASSLGLGRGETQYF. The chain combines TRBV7-2 with TRBJ2-5, with D maybe TRBD2 (6 bases). V dropped 1 base and J dropped 5 bases, with 14 bases sitting between them. The CDR3 spans 15 residues. CDR1 is SGHTA and CDR2 is FQGNSA in the germline V gene.

This clonotype was counted only a few times. This chain joins TRBV11-2 and TRBJ1-1; D is unclear. V dropped 7 bases and J dropped 0 bases, with 15 bases sitting between them. CDR1 and CDR2 (germline): SGHAT, FQNNGV. The CDR3 totals 15 residues. This chain's CDR3 is CASIVIGGLNTEAFF. DNA of the CDR3: TGTGCCAGCATAGTCATCGGAGGTTTGAACACTGAAGCTTTCTTT.

This chain links TRBV29-1 with TRBJ2-7, with 14 bases that match TRBD2. CDR3 size: 12 residues. Per germline, CDR1 SQVTM and CDR2 ANQGSEA. J lost 12 bases, V lost 7 bases, and 8 bases had no gene match. The DNA for the CDR3 is TGCAGCGCCGGGACTAGCGGGAGAATTCCGTACTTC. Protein sequence: CSAGTSGRIPYF.

This clonotype occurred a few times. The V and J genes are TRBV12-3 or TRBV12-4 and TRBJ1-5, with TRBD1 matching over 9 bases. The CDR3 consists of 15 residues. With V trimmed by 4 bases and J by 2 bases, 3 bases remained unmatched. The CDR3 reads CASSSQGAGNQPQHF. The CDR3 DNA follows: TGTGCCAGCAGTTCACAGGGGGCTGGCAATCAGCCCCAGCATTTT.

This sequence joins TRBV3-1 and TRBJ1-6; 8 bases are a match to TRBD1. This CDR3 has 20 residues. CDR1 and CDR2 (germline): LGHDT, YNNKEL (reference sequence). The junction had 14 bases not matched to a gene; V was cut back by 4 bases and J by 0 bases. The CDR3 DNA is TGTGCCAGCAGCCCGGACAGGGTTAGCACCCGGAGCTCCTATAATTCACCCCTCCACTTT. Translation: CASSPDRVSTRSSYNSPLHF.

The V call is TRBV30, the J call TRBJ1-1; maybe TRBD1 (6 bases). This CDR3 region has 10 residues. Trimming left V 3 bases short and J 9 bases short, with 8 bases between. Germline V CDR1 and CDR2: GTSNPN, SVGIG (reference sequence). CDR3 nucleotide sequence: TGTGCCTGGAGCGACAGGAAAGCTTTCTTT. This translates into CAWSDRKAFF.

The rearrangement joins TRBV5-1 to TRBJ2-1; TRBD2 aligns across 14 bases. After removal of 4 bases from V and 8 bases from J, the junction contained 11 bases not matched to a gene. In germline, CDR1 is SGHRS, CDR2 YFSETQ. CDR3 length: 17 residues. In DNA, the CDR3 is TGCGCCAGCAGCCTTAGACTAGCGGGAGGGCCTACCGATGAGCAGTTCTTC. Its protein is CASSLRLAGGPTDEQFF. The full variable domain, its missing parts supplied by reference TRBV5-1 and TRBJ2-1, is KAGVTQTPRYLIKTRGQQVTLSCSPISGHRSVSWYQQTPGQGLQFLFEYFSETQRNKGNFPGRFSGRQFSNSRSEMNVSTLELGDSALYLCASSLRLAGGPTDEQFFGPGTRLTVL.

This chain uses TRBV20-1 with TRBJ1-1; 8 nucleotides agree with TRBD1. Trimming removed 3 bases from V and 7 bases from J; junction bases left unmatched: 7. Looked up from germline, CDR1 is DFQATT and CDR2 is SNEGSKA (reference sequence). This CDR3 comprises 13 residues. The CDR3 DNA reads as TGCAGTGCTAGGCCCCAGGGGGCAAATGAAGCTTTCTTT. Translating gives CSARPQGANEAFF.

The chain has TRBV29-1 and TRBJ2-5; no clear D gene. Trimming stripped 5 bases from V and 5 bases from J, with 6 bases between. The CDR3 runs to 10 residues. CDR1 is SQVTM and CDR2 is ANQGSEA in the germline V gene. DNA of the CDR3: TGCAGCGTTTCGGTGGAGACCCAGTACTTC. Residues: CSVSVETQYF. The full variable domain, in which reference TRBV29-1 and TRBJ2-5 provide the parts outside the CDR3, is SAVISQKPSRDICQRGTSLTIQCQVDSQVTMMFWYRQQPGQSLTLIATANQGSEATYESGFVIDKFPISRPNLTFSTLTVSNMSPEDSSIYLCSVSVETQYFGPGTRLLVL.

CDR3 coding DNA: TGCAGTGCTAGAGCGCAAGGGGGAGGGGTAATGAACACTGAAGCTTTCTTT. Amino acids: CSARAQGGGVMNTEAFF. The chain combines TRBV20-1 with TRBJ1-1; the D gene is possibly TRBD1 (6 bases). The CDR3 consists of 17 residues. Germline lookup yields CDR1 DFQATT and CDR2 SNEGSKA (reference sequence). V lost 1 base and J 0 bases, leaving 18 bases between the germline ends.

The table lists this clonotype with a few counts. The chain has TRBV7-2 and TRBJ2-7; 9 bases are shared with TRBD2. CDR1 is SGHTA, CDR2 FQGNSA, per germline. The CDR3 length is 17 residues. V lost 6 bases and J lost 4; bases outside the gene matches: 16. The CDR3 nucleotides read TGTGCCAGCAGTCAGGTCACTAGCGGGTATTTTCCGTACGAGCAGTACTTC. Translated: CASSQVTSGYFPYEQYF.

This clonotype has just a few counts. This chain joins TRBV10-1 and TRBJ2-5; 7 bases map to TRBD1. CDR1 and CDR2 from the germline V gene are WNHNN and SYGVQD (reference sequence). This CDR3 is built from 15 residues. Trimming removed 3 bases from V and 4 bases from J; junction bases left unmatched: 8. The CDR3 loop reads CASSDLATGTETQYF. CDR3 nucleotides: TGCGCCAGCAGTGATTTGGCGACAGGGACAGAGACCCAGTACTTC.

This clonotype has only a few counts. The chain employs TRBV27 and TRBJ2-1, with 10 nucleotides matching TRBD2. J was trimmed by 8 bases and V by 7 bases; bases with no gene match: 11. The CDR3 has 15 residues. Germline V gene data show CDR1 as MNHEY and CDR2 as SMNVEV (reference sequence). The CDR3 region is CASNTLAGVLHEQFF. The CDR3 DNA reads as TGTGCCAGCAACACGCTAGCGGGAGTTCTTCATGAGCAGTTCTTC.

This clonotype was seen ten or more times. The chain recombines TRBV2 with TRBJ2-2; D is possibly TRBD1 or TRBD2 (6 bases each). The CDR3 consists of 16 residues. The germline V and J ends were trimmed by 11 bases and 1 base, with 20 bases remaining between them. The germline V gene has CDR1 SNHLY and CDR2 FYNNEI. CDR3 nucleotide sequence: TGTGCCCGCCGGAGGGTCGGGACACAGAACACCGGGGAGCTGTTTTTT. Protein product: CARRRVGTQNTGELFF.

This clonotype was counted between two and nine times. The J gene is TRBJ1-1, the V gene TRBV3-1; D uncertain. CDR1 and CDR2 (germline): LGHDT, YNNKEL (reference sequence). V shed 3 bases and J shed 1 base, with 9 bases lying between them. This CDR3 region has 14 residues. CDR3 bases: TGTGCCAGCAGCCATCAAGGACCGAACACTGAAGCTTTCTTT. This sequence encodes CASSHQGPNTEAFF.

V usage is TRBV30 and J usage is TRBJ2-1, with a tentative D call TRBD2 (5 bases). CDR3 length: 14 amino acids. Trimming stripped 2 bases from V and 6 bases from J, with 14 bases between. The germline V gene has CDR1 GTSNPN and CDR2 SVGIG (reference sequence). CDR3 region: CAWSPSRASNEQFF. In nucleotides, the CDR3 is TGTGCCTGGAGTCCTTCGAGGGCTAGCAATGAGCAGTTCTTC. Based on the CDR3 plus reference TRBV30 and TRBJ2-1, the full variable domain is SQTIHQWPATLVQPVGSPLSLECTVEGTSNPNLYWYRQAAGRGLQLLFYSVGIGQISSEVPQNLSASRPQDRQFILSSKKLLLSDSGFYLCAWSPSRASNEQFFGPGTRLTVL.

The chain carries TRBV28 and TRBJ1-1, with 8 bases matching TRBD1. The CDR3 has 16 amino acids. CDR1 is MDHEN and CDR2 is SYDVKM in the germline V gene. V gave up 4 bases and J gave up 4 bases; unmatched junction bases: 11. CDR3 protein: CASSSRDRNRSTEAFF. Here the CDR3 DNA reads TGTGCCAGCAGTTCCCGGGACAGGAATAGGAGCACTGAAGCTTTCTTT.

The gene calls are TRBV7-2 and TRBJ1-2, with D maybe TRBD1 (6 bases). Trimming removed 5 bases from V and 4 bases from J, with 14 bases in between. The CDR3 contains 14 residues. Per germline, CDR1 SGHTA and CDR2 FQGNSA. The CDR3 coding sequence is TGTGCCAGCAGCCTTTTCACAGGGTCCTATGGCTACACCTTC. Its protein product is CASSLFTGSYGYTF.

Only a few counts were recorded for this clonotype. The V and J genes are TRBV12-3 or TRBV12-4 and TRBJ1-1; 9 nucleotides agree with TRBD1. CDR3 size: 14 residues. V shed 6 bases and J 11 bases; nucleotides not matched to a gene: 13. The DNA of the CDR3 is TGTGCCAGCAGGGTCCGGGACAGGGACCTTAGGGCTTTCTTT. Translated: CASRVRDRDLRAFF.

The CDR3 region has the DNA TGTGCCAGCAGCTCCCGGACCTTAAACCATGGCTACACCTTC. It encodes CASSSRTLNHGYTF. The rearrangement uses TRBV3-1 and TRBJ1-2, with no clear D. In germline, CDR1 is LGHDT, CDR2 YNNKEL (reference sequence). CDR3 length equals 14 residues. Trimming took off 5 bases at V and 6 bases at J, with 16 bases between the two ends. The full variable domain, in which reference TRBV3-1 and TRBJ1-2 provide the parts outside the CDR3, is DTAVSQTPKYLVTQMGNDKSIKCEQNLGHDTMYWYKQDSKKFLKIMFSYNNKELIINETVPNRFSPKSPDKAHLNLHINSLELGDSAVYFCASSSRTLNHGYTFGSGTRLTVV.

This clonotype was counted between two and nine times. This rearrangement joins TRBV5-4 to TRBJ1-1, with D perhaps TRBD1 (5 bases). The V end lost 0 bases, the J end lost 4 bases, and 13 bases lay between the germline ends. Germline V CDR1 and CDR2: SGHNT, YYREEE (reference sequence). The CDR3 spans 15 residues. CDR3 in amino acids: CASSLARDQLTEAFF. The CDR3 nucleotides are TGTGCCAGCAGCTTGGCCCGGGACCAACTCACTGAAGCTTTCTTT.

This clonotype was counted ten times or more. V is TRBV6-1 and J is TRBJ2-7; D is possibly TRBD1 (5 bases). CDR3 length equals 12 residues. The V gene's germline CDR1 is MNHNS and CDR2 SASEGT. V lost 4 bases, J lost 6 bases, and 10 bases lay in between. The CDR3 DNA reads as TGTGCCAGCAGTGGGACCCAGGGCGAGCAGTACTTC. Translating gives CASSGTQGEQYF.